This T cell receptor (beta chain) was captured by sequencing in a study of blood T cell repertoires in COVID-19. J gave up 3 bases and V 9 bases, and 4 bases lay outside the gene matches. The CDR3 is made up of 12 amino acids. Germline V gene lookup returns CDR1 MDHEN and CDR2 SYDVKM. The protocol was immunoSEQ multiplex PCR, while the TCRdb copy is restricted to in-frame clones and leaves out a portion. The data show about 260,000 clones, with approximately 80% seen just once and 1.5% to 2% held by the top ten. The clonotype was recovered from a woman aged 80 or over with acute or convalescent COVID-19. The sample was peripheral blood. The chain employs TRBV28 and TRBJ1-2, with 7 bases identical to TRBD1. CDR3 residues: CASRGQHYGYTF. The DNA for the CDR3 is TGTGCCAGTAGGGGACAGCACTATGGCTACACCTTC.